These T cell receptor beta chains were read from a single sample in a study of blood T cell repertoires in COVID-19. Repertoires were generated with immunoSEQ multiplex PCR, while TCRdb's copy carries only in-frame clones and drops some. The sample has about 180,000 clones; 70% to 90% are singletons. The sequenced sample was peripheral blood. Source of these receptors: a man between 60 and 75 years old with acute or convalescent COVID-19. Each CDR3 is given with its conserved first and last residue. Fields, in order: J gene, clone size, D gene, V gene, CDR3 protein, CDR3 DNA. D genes are given only for firm matches. Clone size is stated in some rows and not others, as once, few, many or a class when expanded.

>TRBJ1-4|NA|NA|TRBV19
CASSSGGLNKLFF
TGTGCCAGTAGTTCGGGAGGACTCAATAAACTGTTTTTT
>TRBJ1-6|NA|NA|TRBV13
CASRRGSSYNSPLHF
TGTGCCAGCAGAAGGGGGAGCTCCTATAATTCACCCCTCCACTTT
>TRBJ1-2|NA|NA|TRBV7-9
CASSRGGGRPGYTF
TGTGCCAGCAGCCGAGGGGGGGGCCGACCAGGCTACACCTTC
>TRBJ2-1|NA|TRBD1|TRBV5-4
CASSSGGRTYNEQFF
TGTGCCAGCAGTTCAGGGGGCCGGACCTACAATGAGCAGTTCTTC
>TRBJ2-2|NA|TRBD2|TRBV6-2/TRBV6-3
CASSPSGVANTGELFF
TGTGCCAGCAGCCCCAGCGGGGTCGCGAACACCGGGGAGCTGTTTTTT
>TRBJ1-2|NA|TRBD1|TRBV6-5
CASSYGGLTGAYGYTF
TGTGCCAGCAGTTACGGAGGTCTTACAGGGGCATATGGCTACACCTTC
>TRBJ2-5|NA|TRBD2|TRBV5-5
CASSPGTTSGGGQYF
TGTGCCAGCAGCCCAGGGACTACCTCCGGGGGTGGCCAGTACTTC
>TRBJ2-5|NA|TRBD1|TRBV11-1
CASSPLGQVGETQYF
TGTGCCAGCAGCCCCTTGGGACAGGTCGGCGAGACCCAGTACTTC
>TRBJ2-7|NA|NA|TRBV4-2
CASSQDSRAYEQYF
TGTGCCAGCAGCCAAGATTCACGGGCCTACGAGCAGTACTTC
>TRBJ2-7|NA|TRBD1|TRBV29-1
CSVRGLGYEQYF
TGCAGCGTGAGGGGGCTCGGCTACGAGCAGTACTTC
>TRBJ1-4|NA|NA|TRBV4-1
CASSGDFPNEKLFF
TGCGCCAGCAGCGGGGACTTCCCTAATGAAAAACTGTTTTTT
>TRBJ2-1|NA|NA|TRBV19
CASSIEGEAYNEQFF
TGTGCCAGTAGTATCGAGGGTGAGGCCTACAATGAGCAGTTCTTC
>TRBJ1-4|NA|NA|TRBV3-1/TRBV3-2
CASSQELVRKTGEKLFF
TGTGCCAGCAGCCAAGAATTGGTGCGGAAGACTGGTGAAAAACTGTTTTTT
>TRBJ1-4|once|NA|TRBV2
CASRLTGLNEKLFF
TGTGCCAGCAGGTTGACAGGACTTAATGAAAAACTGTTTTTT
>TRBJ2-1|NA|NA|TRBV7-2
CASSYDWSSYNEQFF
TGTGCCAGCAGCTATGACTGGAGCTCCTACAATGAGCAGTTCTTC
>TRBJ1-4|NA|NA|TRBV11-2
CASSLGPLVFGTNEKLFF
TGTGCCAGCAGCTTAGGGCCGCTAGTTTTCGGGACTAATGAAAAACTGTTTTTT
>TRBJ1-4|NA|TRBD1|TRBV19
CASSIENRGLFF
TGTGCCAGTAGTATAGAAAACAGGGGACTGTTTTTT
>TRBJ2-5|NA|TRBD2|TRBV3-1/TRBV3-2
CASSQRLAGKETQYF
TGTGCCAGCAGCCAAAGACTAGCGGGGAAAGAGACCCAGTACTTC
>TRBJ1-2|NA|NA|TRBV6-5
CASRDIGYGYTF
TGTGCCAGCAGGGACATAGGATATGGCTACACCTTC
>TRBJ1-4|NA|NA|TRBV24-1
CATSDSDNEKLFF
TGTGCCACCAGTGATTCAGATAATGAAAAACTGTTTTTT
>TRBJ2-6|few|NA|TRBV19
CASSYSGANVLTF
TGTGCCAGTAGTTACTCTGGGGCCAACGTCCTGACTTTC
>TRBJ1-2|NA|TRBD1|TRBV27
CASSRDRGGGNYGYTF
TGTGCCAGCAGCAGGGACAGGGGAGGAGGCAACTATGGCTACACCTTC
>TRBJ1-1|NA|NA|TRBV28
CASRRPLSVNTEAFF
TGTGCCAGCAGACGCCCGCTCAGCGTGAACACTGAAGCTTTCTTT
>TRBJ1-2|NA|TRBD1|TRBV3-1/TRBV3-2
CASSQDRTGGSGYTF
TGTGCCAGCAGCCAAGATAGAACAGGGGGCAGTGGCTACACCTTC
>TRBJ2-3|NA|TRBD2|TRBV2
CASSTSGFSDTQYF
TGTGCCAGCAGTACTAGCGGTTTCTCAGATACGCAGTATTTT
>TRBJ1-5|few|NA|TRBV6-5
CASSLDPGSQPQHF
TGTGCCAGCAGTCTGGATCCTGGGAGCCAGCCCCAGCATTTT
>TRBJ1-3|few|NA|TRBV2
CATQPPGSSGNTIYF
TGTGCCACACAGCCCCCCGGGAGCTCTGGAAACACCATATATTTT
>TRBJ1-5|NA|NA|TRBV7-2
CASSSHIAQPQHF
TGTGCCAGCAGCTCTCACATTGCCCAGCCCCAGCATTTT
>TRBJ2-1|NA|TRBD2|TRBV9
CASSVVPSSGRVGNEQFF
TGTGCCAGCAGCGTAGTTCCCTCTAGCGGGAGGGTGGGCAATGAGCAGTTCTTC
>TRBJ2-6|NA|NA|TRBV5-1
CASSSGVLSGANVLTF
TGCGCCAGCAGCTCCGGGGTCCTCTCTGGGGCCAACGTCCTGACTTTC
>TRBJ2-1|NA|TRBD2|TRBV7-9
CASSFSGRLDNAQFF
TGTGCCAGCAGCTTTAGCGGGAGGCTAGACAATGCGCAGTTCTTC
>TRBJ1-5|NA|TRBD1|TRBV5-6
CASSLRGQGQGNQPQHF
TGTGCCAGCAGCTTGAGGGGACAGGGGCAGGGCAATCAGCCCCAGCATTTT
>TRBJ1-2|few|TRBD1|TRBV9
CASSVGQGLGGYTF
TGTGCCAGCAGCGTAGGACAGGGGCTAGGCGGCTACACCTTC
>TRBJ1-5|NA|NA|TRBV28
CASIPGGGSSNQPQHF
TGTGCCAGCATCCCGGGGGGGGGAAGCAGCAATCAGCCCCAGCATTTT
>TRBJ2-7|few|TRBD2|TRBV7-8
CASSSYWGGSAYEQYF
TGTGCCAGCAGCTCCTATTGGGGAGGGTCCGCCTACGAGCAGTACTTC
>TRBJ2-2|once|TRBD1|TRBV5-1
CASSFGQGANTGELFF
TGCGCCAGCAGCTTTGGGCAGGGGGCGAACACCGGGGAGCTGTTTTTT
>TRBJ1-5|NA|NA|TRBV5-6
CASSLGMVQGQHF
TGTGCCAGCAGCTTGGGCATGGTACAGGGCCAGCATTTT
>TRBJ2-4|few|TRBD2|TRBV19
CASSMASGSLAKNIQYF
TGTGCCAGTAGTATGGCTAGCGGGAGTTTAGCCAAAAACATTCAGTACTTC
>TRBJ2-1|NA|TRBD2|TRBV28
CASYPGLAGTNEQFF
TGTGCCAGCTATCCTGGACTAGCGGGGACAAATGAGCAGTTCTTC
>TRBJ2-6|once|TRBD1|TRBV3-1/TRBV3-2
CASSARQGAFSGANVLTF
TGTGCCAGCAGCGCTCGACAGGGGGCTTTCTCTGGGGCCAACGTCCTGACTTTC
>TRBJ2-2|NA|NA|TRBV10-3
CAISDRNTGELFF
TGTGCCATCAGTGACAGAAACACCGGGGAGCTGTTTTTT
>TRBJ2-5|NA|TRBD1|TRBV6-5
CASKRDRAQETQYF
TGTGCCAGCAAGCGGGACAGGGCACAAGAGACCCAGTACTTC
>TRBJ2-3|NA|TRBD1|TRBV24-1
CATSGKGQGSTDTQYF
TGTGCCACCAGTGGCAAGGGACAGGGGAGCACAGATACGCAGTATTTT
>TRBJ2-7|NA|NA|TRBV12-2
CASRLALGAEQYF
TGTGCAAGTCGCTTAGCCCTGGGGGCCGAGCAGTACTTC
>TRBJ2-7|NA|TRBD2|TRBV18
CASSPPGTSKWTYEQYF
TGTGCCAGCTCACCACCGGGGACTAGCAAGTGGACCTACGAGCAGTACTTC
>TRBJ1-5|few|TRBD1|TRBV12-5
CASGFTGAENWNQPQHF
TGTGCTAGTGGTTTTACAGGGGCGGAGAACTGGAATCAGCCCCAGCATTTT
>TRBJ2-7|once|NA|TRBV24-1
CATSDSRSVKYF
TGTGCCACCAGTGATTCCAGGTCCGTTAAGTACTTC
>TRBJ2-1|NA|TRBD2|TRBV4-2
CASRVASGSSYNEQFF
TGTGCCAGCAGAGTCGCTAGCGGGAGCTCCTACAATGAGCAGTTCTTC
>TRBJ2-1|NA|TRBD1|TRBV15
CATSKLGQGVNEQFF
TGTGCCACCAGCAAACTAGGACAGGGGGTCAATGAGCAGTTCTTC
>TRBJ1-5|NA|NA|TRBV12-3/TRBV12-4
CASSSQAPQPQHF
TGTGCCAGCAGTTCACAGGCCCCTCAGCCCCAGCATTTT
>TRBJ2-2|NA|TRBD1|TRBV5-1
CASTGGIDTGELFF
TGCGCCAGCACAGGGGGCATAGACACCGGGGAGCTGTTTTTT
>TRBJ2-2|NA|NA|TRBV27
CASSLQQATNTGELFF
TGTGCCAGCAGTTTACAGCAGGCGACGAACACCGGGGAGCTGTTTTTT
>TRBJ1-1|NA|NA|TRBV7-2
CASSIQNTEAFF
TGTGCCAGCAGCATACAGAACACTGAAGCTTTCTTT
>TRBJ1-4|NA|TRBD1|TRBV5-1
CASRDSLNEKLFF
TGCGCCAGCCGGGACAGTCTTAATGAAAAACTGTTTTTT
>TRBJ2-1|NA|TRBD1|TRBV7-2
CASSLVGRGRPHEQFF
TGTGCCAGCAGCTTAGTTGGCAGGGGGCGCCCCCATGAGCAGTTCTTC
>TRBJ2-7|NA|TRBD1|TRBV27
CASSLSTGGGYEQYF
TGTGCCAGCAGTTTAAGTACAGGGGGTGGCTACGAGCAGTACTTC
>TRBJ2-5|NA|TRBD2|TRBV7-2
CASSDPSGAQETQYF
TGTGCCAGCAGCGACCCTAGCGGGGCCCAAGAGACCCAGTACTTC